The clone carrying this T cell receptor beta chain came up once. Its antigen remains unknown. This CDR3 spans 15 amino acids. After removal of 8 bases from V and 7 bases from J, the junction contained 16 bases not matched to a gene. Looked up from germline, CDR1 is WNHNN and CDR2 is SYGVQD (reference sequence). Profiled with immunoSEQ multiplex PCR; TCRdb holds only in-frame clones, not every one. The sample shows roughly 120,000 clones, 65% to 90% of them seen only once. This sample is part of a study of T cell responses to AZD1222 COVID-19 vaccine. Study findings and constraints: Most donors were white British and more were female, and clonal diversity was possibly underestimated. No repertoire was sampled before or during the peak T cell response, only after it.

The chain is built from TRBV10-1 and TRBJ1-1; 7 positions match TRBD1. The sequence was collected from an adult in good health. The specimen was peripheral blood, collected on day 0 of AZD1222 vaccination. CDR3 in amino acids: CASRADQGGVSEAFF. The CDR3, as DNA: TGCGCCAGCCGAGCCGACCAGGGGGGAGTGAGTGAAGCTTTCTTT.